These 14 T cell receptor beta chains were sequenced from one sample in a study of neoadjuvant anti-PD-1 for oral cavity cancer. Sequencing was performed with immunoSEQ multiplex PCR; in TCRdb, only in-frame clones are kept and a portion is missing. The sample holds over 11,000 clones, approximately 63% seen once. This material consisted of PBMCs, taken before nivolumab (anti-PD-1) treatment. The receptors come from a person aged 35 to 85 with oral cavity squamous cell carcinoma.

This clone was seen more than once but under ten times. The rearrangement uses TRBV27 and TRBJ2-7; weak D call: TRBD1 (6 bases). CDR3 size: 14 residues. V shed 5 bases and J shed 6 bases, with 17 bases lying between them. Germline values: CDR1 MNHEY, CDR2 SMNVEV (reference sequence). CDR3 nucleotides: TGTGCCAGCAGTCTTCTCGACACAGGGATCGAGCAGTACTTC. Its translation: CASSLLDTGIEQYF.

The chain has TRBV6-5 and TRBJ2-7; D uncertain. The CDR3 sequence is 16 residues long. V gave up 2 bases and J gave up 2 bases, with 16 bases separating them. Germline loops: CDR1 MNHEY, CDR2 SVGAGI. This CDR3 reads CASSYIGRDPTYEQYF. CDR3 bases: TGTGCCAGCAGTTACATAGGTAGGGATCCTACCTACGAGCAGTACTTC.

This chain links TRBV20-1 with TRBJ2-7; 9 positions agree with TRBD1. The CDR3 loop spans 11 amino acids. J was trimmed by 4 bases and V by 6 bases; bases with no gene match: 1. Germline loops: CDR1 DFQATT, CDR2 SNEGSKA (reference sequence). In nucleotides, the CDR3 is TGCAGTGCCGGACAGGGGTACGAGCAGTACTTC. Residues: CSAGQGYEQYF.

The V call is TRBV5-6, the J call TRBJ2-1; 7 nucleotides line up with TRBD1. Trimming at V came to 5 bases and at J to 4 bases, leaving 9 bases not matched to a gene. Germline loops: CDR1 SGHDT, CDR2 YYEEEE. The CDR3 covers 15 residues. This CDR3 reads CASRQGTRAYNEQFF. The CDR3 DNA sequence: TGTGCCAGCAGACAGGGGACAAGGGCTTACAATGAGCAGTTCTTC.

The chain recombines TRBV4-2 with TRBJ2-1, with 13 bases fitting TRBD2. The CDR3 loop spans 17 amino acids. V was clipped by 0 bases and J by 2 bases; unmatched bases: 1. Looked up from germline, CDR1 is LGHNA and CDR2 is YNFKEQ. CDR3 bases: TGTGCCAGCAGCCAAGATACTAGCGGGGGGGCCTACAATGAGCAGTTCTTC. Amino acid sequence: CASSQDTSGGAYNEQFF.

The chain employs TRBV5-6 and TRBJ2-5, with D unresolved. V was trimmed by 1 base and J by 4 bases, leaving 5 bases between them. Germline CDR1 is SGHDT and CDR2 is YYEEEE. This CDR3 is 12 amino acids long. As DNA, the CDR3 is TGTGCCAGCAGCTTGAACCCAGAGACCCAGTACTTC. Its protein is CASSLNPETQYF.

The chain carries TRBV9 and TRBJ1-4; D may be TRBD1 (5 bases). CDR3 length equals 14 residues. V was cut by 0 bases and J by 10 bases, with 13 bases left in between. CDR1 and CDR2 (germline): SGDLS, YYNGEE. CDR3 region: CASSVGGDRGKLFF. The CDR3 DNA reads as TGTGCCAGCAGCGTAGGGGGGGACCGGGGAAAACTGTTTTTT.

The chain has TRBV30 and TRBJ2-7; D is unclear. CDR1 is GTSNPN, CDR2 SVGIG, per germline (reference sequence). The CDR3 runs to 14 residues. The V gene lost 7 bases and the J gene lost 0 bases, with 16 bases spanning the gap. CDR3 residues: CASFKGASSYEQYF. CDR3 nucleotide sequence: TGTGCCTCGTTTAAAGGAGCTAGCTCCTACGAGCAGTACTTC.

This clone turned up a few times. This chain links TRBV5-1 with TRBJ2-1; 7 bases fit TRBD2. Trimming at V came to 5 bases and at J to 15 bases, leaving 11 bases not matched to a gene. CDR1 is SGHRS and CDR2 is YFSETQ in the germline V gene. CDR3 size: 12 residues. The CDR3 loop reads CASRAWEGLGFF. DNA for the CDR3: TGCGCCAGCAGGGCTTGGGAGGGCCTGGGGTTCTTC.

The CDR3 sequence is CASSLGINQPQHF. In DNA, the CDR3 is TGTGCCAGCAGCTTAGGGATCAATCAGCCCCAGCATTTT. The chain combines TRBV7-8 with TRBJ1-5; no clear D. V was shortened by 1 base and J by 3 bases, with 4 bases between the two germline ends. Germline V gene lookup returns CDR1 SGHVS and CDR2 FQNEAQ. The CDR3 consists of 13 residues. Full variable domain (remainder filled in from reference TRBV7-8 and TRBJ1-5): GAGVSQSPRYKVAKRGQDVALRCDPISGHVSLFWYQQALGQGPEFLTYFQNEAQLDKSGLPSDRFFAERPEGSVSTLKIQRTQQEDSAVYLCASSLGINQPQHFGDGTRLSIL.

This chain uses TRBV6-1 with TRBJ2-5; possible D gene TRBD1, 6 bases. Trimming pared 6 bases from V and 1 base from J, leaving 9 bases between. CDR1 and CDR2 from the germline V gene are MNHNS and SASEGT. There are 13 residues in the CDR3. CDR3 coding DNA: TGTGCCAGCAGAGTACAGGGCCAAGAGACCCAGTACTTC. This codes for CASRVQGQETQYF.

The V gene is TRBV9, the J gene TRBJ2-1; a possible D gene is TRBD2 (6 bases). V gave up 1 base and J gave up 6 bases, with 20 bases separating them. CDR1 is SGDLS and CDR2 is YYNGEE in the germline V gene. CDR3 length: 17 residues. The CDR3 loop is CASSVYGGRGKVNEQFF. For the CDR3, the DNA is TGTGCCAGCAGCGTATACGGCGGGCGGGGTAAAGTCAATGAGCAGTTCTTC.

The chain employs TRBV11-2 and TRBJ2-7; the match to TRBD2 covers 13 bases. Germline V gives CDR1 SGHAT, CDR2 FQNNGV. J gave up 3 bases and V 5 bases, and 4 bases lay outside the gene matches. This CDR3 is 15 amino acids long. CDR3 amino acids: CASSDRTSGGYEQYF. The CDR3 nucleotides are TGTGCCAGCAGCGATAGGACTAGCGGGGGCTACGAGCAGTACTTC. Complete variable domain (other parts from reference TRBV11-2 and TRBJ2-7): EAGVAQSPRYKIIEKRQSVAFWCNPISGHATLYWYQQILGQGPKLLIQFQNNGVVDDSQLPKDRFSAERLKGVDSTLKIQPAKLEDSAVYLCASSDRTSGGYEQYFGPGTRLTVT.

The J gene is TRBJ1-3, the V gene TRBV7-2; TRBD1 matches 9 bases. CDR3 size: 15 residues. The V segment lost 1 base and the J segment 2 bases; nucleotides outside the gene matches: 0. From germline, CDR1 is SGHTA and CDR2 FQGNSA. CDR3 in DNA: TGTGCCAGCAGCTTAGGACAGGGGGCTGGAAACACCATATATTTT. Protein product: CASSLGQGAGNTIYF.